The 10 T cell receptor beta chains below all came from one sample that was sequenced in a study of T cells after yellow fever vaccination (dated by TCRdb to about 2019). Per the publication, the treatment or condition label means: live attenuated yellow fever vaccine strain. Libraries were constructed by 5' RACE. The sequencer listed for this sample is Illumina HiSeq 2500. TCRdb reprocessed the public reads (quality trimming at Q25 with fastp, clone calling with MiXCR) and kept in-frame beta chains. CDR3 protein sequences are deduplicated, and each keeps its most common genes and DNA. This sample lists over 130,000 distinct CDR3 sequences; 7.7% were detected once. The biggest ten clones account for less than 0.95% of the sample. The starting material was CD4+ T cells sorted from PBMCs, obtained 5 days after the yellow fever booster vaccination. The receptors originated from a man under 40 who received the YFV17D yellow fever vaccine.

This clonotype was seen repeatedly, ten times or more. The V gene is TRBV4-3, the J gene TRBJ2-3; perhaps TRBD1 as D (6 bases). Trimming removed 3 bases at V and 1 base at J, with 11 bases between. The CDR3 has 15 amino acids. Germline loops: CDR1 LGHNA, CDR2 YSLEER. The CDR3 is CASSQGAWGTDTQYF. As DNA, the CDR3 is TGCGCCAGCAGCCAGGGGGCGTGGGGCACAGATACGCAGTATTTT.

This clonotype was picked up many times. CDR3 protein: CASRLGGEGRYEQYF. CDR3 in DNA: TGTGCCAGCAGACTAGGGGGGGAGGGCCGCTACGAGCAGTACTTC. The V call is TRBV28, the J call TRBJ2-7; a possible D gene is TRBD2 (7 bases). The CDR3 runs 15 residues. Germline-derived CDR1 and CDR2 are MDHEN and SYDVKM. V lost 6 bases and J 3 bases, leaving 18 bases between the germline ends.

This chain links TRBV18 with TRBJ1-5; D remains ambiguous. The CDR3 has 14 residues. Germline CDR1 and CDR2: KGHSH and LQKENI. Trimming removed 3 bases from V and 4 bases from J, with 10 bases in between. In DNA, the CDR3 is TGTGCCAGCTCACCCACGACGGGGAATCAGCCCCAGCATTTT. Residues: CASSPTTGNQPQHF.

This sequence joins TRBV7-2 and TRBJ2-5; D assignment may be TRBD1 or TRBD2 (5 bases each). Looked up from germline, CDR1 is SGHTA and CDR2 is FQGNSA. V lost 2 bases to trimming and J lost 5 bases, with 21 bases between them. The CDR3 is 17 residues long. The CDR3: CASSLRGLGGYGETQYF. The CDR3 nucleotides are TGTGCCAGCAGCTTAAGGGGCCTTGGCGGGTATGGCGAGACCCAGTACTTC.

This clonotype was seen ten or more times. The chain combines TRBV7-9 with TRBJ2-1; 8 bases agree with TRBD2. This CDR3 region has 12 residues. CDR1 and CDR2 (germline): SEHNR, FQNEAQ (reference sequence). V was clipped by 5 bases and J by 14 bases; unmatched bases: 8. The CDR3 DNA sequence: TGTGCCAGCAGCCGTACCGGGACTAGTGAGTTCTTC. Protein product: CASSRTGTSEFF.

This clonotype was observed many times. The chain combines TRBV7-2 with TRBJ1-1; D not resolved. The length of the CDR3 is 13 residues. Germline CDR1 is SGHTA and CDR2 is FQGNSA. V was pared by 5 bases and J by 2 bases, with 9 bases between. CDR3 sequence reads: CASSQRQNTEAFF. The DNA for the CDR3 is TGTGCCAGCAGCCAGCGGCAAAACACTGAAGCTTTCTTT.

In this sample, this clonotype turned up many times. The genes are TRBV18 and TRBJ2-5, with D maybe TRBD2 (5 bases). V was trimmed by 2 bases and J by 5 bases, leaving 15 bases between them. Germline CDR1 reads KGHSH; CDR2 reads LQKENI. The CDR3 loop spans 15 amino acids. The CDR3 here is CASSPGGSVGETQYF. CDR3 nucleotides: TGTGCCAGCTCACCAGGCGGGTCCGTGGGGGAGACCCAGTACTTC.

This clonotype was picked up many times. The rearrangement links TRBV20-1 to TRBJ1-1; no definite D call. V gave up 8 bases and J gave up 5 bases, with 18 bases separating them. From germline, CDR1 is DFQATT and CDR2 SNEGSKA (reference sequence). The CDR3 extends over 13 amino acids. CDR3 sequence: CSTNRGLATEAFF. CDR3 in DNA: TGCAGTACCAACCGAGGGTTAGCAACTGAAGCTTTCTTT.

The chain uses TRBV19 and TRBJ2-1, with a possible D match to TRBD1 (5 bases). Trimming left V 2 bases short and J 0 bases short, with 17 bases between. CDR3 length equals 18 residues. Germline-derived CDR1 and CDR2 are LNHDA and SQIVND (reference sequence). CDR3 DNA: TGTGCCAGTAGTATAACGTGGCAGGGAATTGGCTCCTACAATGAGCAGTTCTTC. This codes for CASSITWQGIGSYNEQFF.

In this sample, this clonotype turned up many times. The gene calls are TRBV28 and TRBJ2-7; D call uncertain. Trimming took 3 bases from V and 3 from J, leaving 9 bases between them. This CDR3 is 13 amino acids long. Germline V gene data show CDR1 as MDHEN and CDR2 as SYDVKM. The CDR3 reads CASSFPHGYEQYF. In DNA, the CDR3 is TGTGCCAGCAGTTTCCCCCACGGCTACGAGCAGTACTTC.